This TCR beta chain was identified during a study of blood T cells in healthy people across ages. Primed by a sample-barcoded 5' primer and a J-beta primer mix, a second PCR proceeded for 7 to 11 cycles. Every sample returned 3 million or more CDR3-containing paired-end reads. TCRdb re-derived calls from the 5' RACE reads in MiXCR, one entry per CDR3 protein. This sample has approximately 810,000 distinct CDR3 sequences, with less than 35% found just once. On this clonotype: Its antigen is still unknown. A much larger clone is a single base away; this may be a read error.

General study results and limits: Naive T cell percentage by flow cytometry tracked strongly with beta diversity. Older age coincided with a roughly linear decline in TCR beta diversity per million T cells. Diversity was higher, and naive CD4+ cells more numerous, in long-lived donors than in aged donors.

The J segment lost 13 bases and the V segment lost 5 bases, leaving 13 bases of the junction unmatched. The CDR3 runs 15 residues. The chain carries TRBV12-3 or TRBV12-4 and TRBJ2-1, with 11 bases matching TRBD2. Sequencing was performed on blood. The receptor's source is a woman over 75 in good health. DNA for the CDR3: TGTGCCAGCAGTGAACTAGCGGGGGTCGTGGAGACCCAGTTCTTC. Protein sequence: CASSELAGVVETQFF.